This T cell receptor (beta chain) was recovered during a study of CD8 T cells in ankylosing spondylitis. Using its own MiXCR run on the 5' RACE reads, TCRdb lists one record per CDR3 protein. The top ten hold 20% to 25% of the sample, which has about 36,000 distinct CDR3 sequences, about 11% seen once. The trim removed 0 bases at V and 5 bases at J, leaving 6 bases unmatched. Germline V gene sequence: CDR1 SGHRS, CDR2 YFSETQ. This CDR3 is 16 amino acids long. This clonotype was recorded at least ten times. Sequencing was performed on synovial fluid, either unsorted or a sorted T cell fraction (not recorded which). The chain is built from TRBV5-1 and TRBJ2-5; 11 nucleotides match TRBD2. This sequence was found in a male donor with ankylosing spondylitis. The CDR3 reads CASSLGLAGGGETQYF. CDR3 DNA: TGCGCCAGCAGCTTGGGGCTAGCGGGAGGAGGCGAGACCCAGTACTTC.